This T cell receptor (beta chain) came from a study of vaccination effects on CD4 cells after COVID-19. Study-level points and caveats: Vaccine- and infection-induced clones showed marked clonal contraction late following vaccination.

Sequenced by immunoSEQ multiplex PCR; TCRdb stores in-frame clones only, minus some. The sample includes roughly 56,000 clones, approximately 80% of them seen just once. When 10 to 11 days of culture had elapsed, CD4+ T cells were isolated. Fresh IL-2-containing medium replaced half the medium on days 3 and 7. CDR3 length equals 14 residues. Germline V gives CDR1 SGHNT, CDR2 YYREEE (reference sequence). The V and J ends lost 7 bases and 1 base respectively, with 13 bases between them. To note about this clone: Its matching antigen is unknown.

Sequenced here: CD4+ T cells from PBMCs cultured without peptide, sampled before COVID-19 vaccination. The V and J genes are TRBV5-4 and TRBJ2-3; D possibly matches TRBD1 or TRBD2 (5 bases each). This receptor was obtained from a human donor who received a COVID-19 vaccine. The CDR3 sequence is CASPWGPRTDTQYF. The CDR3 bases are TGTGCCAGCCCTTGGGGACCTCGCACAGATACGCAGTATTTT.